The T cell receptor (beta chain) described here comes from a study of cytomegalovirus exposure and HLA in healthy donors. The primer mix had 60 Vbeta and 13 Jbeta primers. Produced via immunoSEQ multiplex PCR; TCRdb's table is partial and in-frame only. The table lists approximately 50,000 clones. Study conclusions and caveats: An analysis that was carried out later associated some 17,000 TCR beta sequences with HLA alleles at 0.05 false discovery rate. The listing of 150 or so TCR beta chains classed them as cytomegalovirus-associated.

On this clone itself: Its specificity is not known.

Between the trimmed V and J ends, which lost 2 bases and 3 bases, there was a span of 14 bases. CDR3 length: 15 residues. Germline-derived CDR1 and CDR2 are MNHEY and SMNVEV (reference sequence). Source material: PBMCs. The receptor's source is a man aged 18-30 years in good health and CMV-seropositive. This chain links TRBV27 with TRBJ2-7; no definite D call. CDR3 sequence: CASSLGRLYNYEQYF. The CDR3 region has the DNA TGTGCCAGCAGTTTAGGTCGTCTATATAACTACGAGCAGTACTTC.